Each of the 19 T cell receptor beta chains below was sequenced from the same sample in a study of identical twins. TCRdb recomputed calls from the 5' RACE reads with MiXCR, one row per CDR3 protein. In the table there are under 1 million distinct CDR3 sequences, approximately 13% of which are singletons. The same sample was also studied in work on yellow fever vaccine responses in identical twins.

The material sequenced was PBMCs. These receptors all come from a woman aged 18-30 years in good health.

This rearrangement joins TRBV6-1 to TRBJ2-5; possibly TRBD1 for D (5 bases). This CDR3 has 12 residues. Looked up from germline, CDR1 is MNHNS and CDR2 is SASEGT. V lost 7 bases to trimming and J lost 5 bases, with 11 bases between them. The CDR3 is CASNRQRETQYF. CDR3 DNA sequence: TGTGCCAGCAATCGACAGAGGGAGACCCAGTACTTC.

The rearrangement joins TRBV2 to TRBJ2-1; D gene uncertain. The germline gives CDR1 SNHLY, CDR2 FYNNEI. The germline V and J ends were trimmed by 0 bases and 6 bases, with 9 bases remaining between them. This CDR3 region has 14 residues. The CDR3 nucleotides are TGTGCCAGCAGTGAAGCGCTTACGGGCAATGAGCAGTTCTTC. Translating gives CASSEALTGNEQFF.

There are many counts of this clonotype. This chain uses TRBV19 with TRBJ1-1; TRBD1 is a possible D gene (5 bases). The V end was cut by 5 bases, the J end by 4 bases, with 11 bases between. The V gene's germline CDR1 is LNHDA and CDR2 SQIVND (reference sequence). There are 13 residues in the CDR3. CDR3 residues: CASSAGFGTEAFF. Written as DNA, the CDR3 is TGTGCCAGTAGTGCAGGGTTCGGCACTGAAGCTTTCTTT.

This clonotype occurred a few times. The chain couples TRBV3-1 to TRBJ2-1; TRBD2 matches 8 bases. The germline CDR1 and CDR2 sequences are LGHDT and YNNKEL (reference sequence). V was pared by 0 bases and J by 1 base, with 5 bases of the junction left unmatched. The CDR3 length is 17 residues. The CDR3 is CASSQEGTSGSYNEQFF. CDR3 in DNA: TGTGCCAGCAGCCAAGAGGGCACTAGCGGTTCCTACAATGAGCAGTTCTTC.

This clonotype has a count of ten or more. The chain uses TRBV5-1 and TRBJ2-1; weak D call: TRBD1 (6 bases). The CDR3 extends over 14 amino acids. CDR1 is SGHRS and CDR2 is YFSETQ in the germline V gene. Trimming stripped 1 base from V and 3 bases from J, with 8 bases between. This chain's CDR3 is CASSLTGIYNEQFF. CDR3 nucleotides: TGCGCCAGCAGCTTGACAGGGATCTACAATGAGCAGTTCTTC. Full variable domain (remainder filled in from reference TRBV5-1 and TRBJ2-1): KAGVTQTPRYLIKTRGQQVTLSCSPISGHRSVSWYQQTPGQGLQFLFEYFSETQRNKGNFPGRFSGRQFSNSRSEMNVSTLELGDSALYLCASSLTGIYNEQFFGPGTRLTVL.

The chain links TRBV2 to TRBJ2-5; D possibly matches TRBD1 or TRBD2 (5 bases each). The length of the CDR3 is 14 residues. Germline CDR1 SNHLY, CDR2 FYNNEI. The V end was cut by 8 bases, the J end by 1 base, with 14 bases between. This chain's CDR3 is CASSTQGRQETQYF. CDR3 in DNA: TGTGCCAGCTCGACCCAGGGACGCCAAGAGACCCAGTACTTC.

CDR3 bases: TGTGCCATCAGTGAGGAAAACACAGATACGCAGTATTTT. This codes for CAISEENTDTQYF. The genes are TRBV10-3 and TRBJ2-3; D remains unclear. The CDR3 contains 13 residues. V was pared by 2 bases and J by 2 bases, with 5 bases between. Germline V gene sequence: CDR1 ENHRY, CDR2 SYGVKD.

The chain carries TRBV3-1 and TRBJ1-3; 8 bases line up with TRBD1. The germline CDR1 and CDR2 sequences are LGHDT and YNNKEL (reference sequence). The junction had 9 bases not matched to a gene; V was cut back by 5 bases and J by 0 bases. The CDR3 is made up of 17 amino acids. CDR3 amino acids: CASSYLDRALSGNTIYF. The DNA of the CDR3 is TGTGCCAGCAGCTACTTGGACAGGGCCCTCTCTGGAAACACCATATATTTT.

This chain joins TRBV4-1 and TRBJ2-5, with D unclear. From germline, CDR1 is MGHRA and CDR2 YSYEKL. Trimming left V 4 bases short and J 3 bases short, with 9 bases between. The CDR3 runs to 13 residues. CDR3 DNA: TGCGCCAGCAGCCTTTACTTGAAAGAGACCCAGTACTTC. It codes for CASSLYLKETQYF.

This clonotype was seen at least ten times. The chain recombines TRBV3-1 with TRBJ2-1; D remains unclear. This CDR3 is built from 15 residues. The germline V and J ends were trimmed by 1 base and 7 bases, with 14 bases remaining between them. Germline V gene data show CDR1 as LGHDT and CDR2 as YNNKEL (reference sequence). The CDR3 reads CASSQGLSGVNEQFF. CDR3 bases: TGTGCCAGCAGCCAAGGACTTTCAGGAGTTAATGAGCAGTTCTTC.

The CDR3 sequence is CSARLLAGGPIEDTGELFF. The DNA of the CDR3 is TGCAGTGCTAGGTTGCTAGCGGGGGGGCCAATCGAGGACACCGGGGAGCTGTTTTTT. The rearrangement joins TRBV20-1 to TRBJ2-2; TRBD2 aligns across 12 bases. Germline CDR1 and CDR2: DFQATT and SNEGSKA (reference sequence). This CDR3 region has 19 residues. V lost 3 bases and J lost 3; bases outside the gene matches: 14.

This clonotype came up a few times. The gene calls are TRBV7-8 and TRBJ2-5; 10 bases align to TRBD2. V was pared by 1 base and J by 5 bases, with 10 bases of the junction left unmatched. CDR1 and CDR2 (germline): SGHVS, FQNEAQ. This CDR3 contains 17 residues. CDR3 in DNA: TGTGCCAGCAGCTTAGGCGGGCTAGCGGGAGTAGGTGAGACCCAGTACTTC. Its translation: CASSLGGLAGVGETQYF.

This clonotype showed up just a few times. The rearrangement joins TRBV6-1 to TRBJ1-2; 7 nucleotides line up with TRBD1. The CDR3 totals 14 residues. V was pared by 7 bases and J by 4 bases, with 9 bases of the junction left unmatched. Germline lookup yields CDR1 MNHNS and CDR2 SASEGT. CDR3 coding DNA: TGTGCCAGCACCTGGACAGGCCAATTCTATGGCTACACCTTC. Amino acid sequence: CASTWTGQFYGYTF.

This clonotype was observed a handful of times. The chain recombines TRBV20-1 with TRBJ2-5; D is possibly TRBD1 or TRBD2 (7 bases each). Trimming removed 3 bases from V and 3 bases from J, with 11 bases in between. The germline CDR1 and CDR2 sequences are DFQATT and SNEGSKA (reference sequence). The CDR3 consists of 13 residues. CDR3 sequence reads: CSASSGGEETQYF. CDR3 DNA: TGCAGTGCTAGTTCAGGGGGGGAAGAGACCCAGTACTTC.

In this sample, this clonotype turned up a few times. The rearrangement links TRBV20-1 to TRBJ2-2; tentative D call: TRBD1 (6 bases). The germline gives CDR1 DFQATT, CDR2 SNEGSKA (reference sequence). The CDR3 contains 14 residues. Trimming took off 5 bases at V and 7 bases at J, with 17 bases between the two ends. CDR3 sequence: CSAVKAGVVGELFF. CDR3 in DNA: TGCAGTGCTGTAAAAGCAGGGGTCGTCGGGGAGCTGTTTTTT.

A few counts support this clonotype. The V and J genes are TRBV5-6 and TRBJ2-1, with D possibly being TRBD1 (5 bases). There are 16 residues in the CDR3. V was clipped by 4 bases and J by 0 bases, with 14 bases between them. CDR1 SGHDT and CDR2 YYEEEE come from the germline V gene. CDR3 DNA: TGTGCCAGCAGCAAGACAGTCCAGCGCTCCTACAATGAGCAGTTCTTC. Amino acids: CASSKTVQRSYNEQFF.

This clonotype was seen ten or more times. This chain connects TRBV15 to TRBJ1-1; D unclear. The V gene's germline CDR1 is LNHNV and CDR2 YYDKDF (reference sequence). Trimming removed 3 bases from V and 4 bases from J, with 9 bases in between. The CDR3 runs 13 residues. The CDR3 reads CATSRLGSTEAFF. DNA for the CDR3: TGTGCCACCAGCAGGTTGGGGAGCACTGAAGCTTTCTTT.

The rearrangement uses TRBV15 and TRBJ1-5, with a weak D call TRBD1 (6 bases). Per the germline V gene, CDR1 is LNHNV and CDR2 is YYDKDF (reference sequence). Trimming took off 1 base at V and 3 bases at J, with 10 bases between the two ends. CDR3 length: 15 residues. CDR3 coding DNA: TGTGCCACCAGCAGAGGGGGGGCCACCAATCAGCCCCAGCATTTT. It translates to CATSRGGATNQPQHF.

There are a few counts of this clonotype. The chain recombines TRBV20-1 with TRBJ1-1, with TRBD1 matching 7 bases. CDR3 length: 14 residues. Per the germline V gene, CDR1 is DFQATT and CDR2 is SNEGSKA (reference sequence). V lost 6 bases, J lost 6 bases, and 13 bases stayed unmatched. The CDR3 DNA sequence: TGCAGTGCCCATAACTCCGACAGGGCTTCTGAAGCTTTCTTT. It is translated as CSAHNSDRASEAFF.